This entry lists 17 T cell receptor beta chains sequenced from one sample in a study of blood T cell repertoires in COVID-19. The table came from immunoSEQ multiplex PCR; TCRdb's copy has only in-frame clones and leaves some out. The data contain approximately 30,000 clones, 70% to 90% of them singletons. The sequenced sample consisted of peripheral blood. These receptors were obtained from a human donor in a cohort sampled during active COVID-19.

J is TRBJ1-2 and V is TRBV4-1; D is uncertain. Germline CDR1 MGHRA, CDR2 YSYEKL. The CDR3 consists of 14 residues. The V and J ends lost 2 bases and 1 base respectively, with 8 bases between them. The CDR3 region has the DNA TGCGCCAGCAGCCAATACTCTTATAACTATGGCTACACCTTC. The encoded protein is CASSQYSYNYGYTF.

V gene TRBV20-1 combines with J gene TRBJ2-1, with D unclear. The CDR3 consists of 11 residues. Germline-derived CDR1 and CDR2 are DFQATT and SNEGSKA (reference sequence). Written as DNA, the CDR3 is TGCAGCCGACTCTCCTACAATGAGCAGTTCTTC. Residues: CSRLSYNEQFF.

The J gene is TRBJ1-1, the V gene TRBV10-3, with 7 bases identical to TRBD1. The V gene's germline CDR1 is ENHRY and CDR2 SYGVKD. With 4 bases clipped from V and 1 base from J, the junction kept 0 bases outside the gene matches. The CDR3 has 13 amino acids. CDR3: CAISGQGNTEAFF. The CDR3 DNA is TGTGCCATCAGTGGACAGGGGAACACTGAAGCTTTCTTT.

This rearrangement joins TRBV27 to TRBJ1-5; perhaps TRBD1 as D (6 bases). The CDR3 has 13 amino acids. Deletions cut 5 bases from V and 7 bases from J, with 12 bases between. Germline V gene sequence: CDR1 MNHEY, CDR2 SMNVEV (reference sequence). The CDR3 nucleotides are TGTGCCAGCAGTATTACAGGGATCCAGCCCCAGCATTTT. This translates into CASSITGIQPQHF.

This chain links TRBV20-1 with TRBJ1-6; D might be TRBD1 (5 bases). The CDR3 totals 15 residues. Germline CDR1 and CDR2: DFQATT and SNEGSKA (reference sequence). V was clipped by 3 bases and J by 2 bases, with 11 bases between them. For the CDR3, the DNA is TGCAGTGCTAGTAGGGGCGGCGCCTATAATTCACCCCTCCACTTT. It codes for CSASRGGAYNSPLHF.

The DNA of the CDR3 is TGTGCCAGCAGCAAAGTAGTACCTAGCGGGGTCCACGAGCAGTACTTC. It encodes CASSKVVPSGVHEQYF. V gene TRBV21-1 combines with J gene TRBJ2-7; TRBD2 is the table's D call, not checked against the DNA. TRBV21-1 is annotated as a pseudogene. The CDR3 is 16 residues long.

The rearrangement links TRBV2 to TRBJ2-6; the D gene is possibly TRBD1 (6 bases). The CDR3 is made up of 16 amino acids. Trimming shortened V by 5 bases and J by 0 bases, and 11 bases separated the two germline ends. The germline gives CDR1 SNHLY, CDR2 FYNNEI. The CDR3: CASSLGHSSGANVLTF. The CDR3 DNA follows: TGTGCCAGCAGTCTGGGACATTCCTCTGGGGCCAACGTCCTGACTTTC.

This clone was observed once. The chain has TRBV27 and TRBJ2-3; D possibly corresponds to TRBD1 (6 bases). This CDR3 region has 14 residues. Trimming pared 4 bases from V and 6 bases from J, leaving 14 bases between. CDR1 MNHEY and CDR2 SMNVEV come from the germline V gene (reference sequence). Written as DNA, the CDR3 is TGTGCCAGCAGTTACAGGGACGTCGGGGATACGCAGTATTTT. Its translation: CASSYRDVGDTQYF.

This sequence joins TRBV28 and TRBJ1-2; D gene ambiguous. Trimming left V 5 bases short and J 2 bases short, with 12 bases between. Per the germline V gene, CDR1 is MDHEN and CDR2 is SYDVKM. The CDR3 consists of 14 residues. The CDR3 DNA follows: TGTGCCAGCAGTCTAGCGCGGCAGAACTATGGCTACACCTTC. It specifies CASSLARQNYGYTF.

The chain links TRBV4-3 to TRBJ2-1, with TRBD2 matching 12 bases. Looked up from germline, CDR1 is LGHNA and CDR2 is YSLEER. V trimming: 5 bases; J trimming: 8 bases; junction bases outside the gene matches: 16. This CDR3 comprises 18 residues. As DNA, the CDR3 is TGCGCCAGCAGCACAGGTAGCCCTCTAGCGGGGGGGCGGGATGAGCAGTTCTTC. This sequence encodes CASSTGSPLAGGRDEQFF.

The chain uses TRBV5-1 and TRBJ1-1; 7 positions match TRBD1. The trim removed 4 bases at V and 1 base at J, leaving 4 bases unmatched. CDR1 and CDR2 from the germline V gene are SGHRS and YFSETQ. This CDR3 is 14 amino acids long. The CDR3 here is CASSLGQSNTEAFF. CDR3 sequence (DNA): TGCGCCAGCAGCCTGGGACAGTCGAACACTGAAGCTTTCTTT.

The chain employs TRBV5-1 and TRBJ2-7; TRBD2 is a possible D gene (5 bases). Germline CDR1 SGHRS, CDR2 YFSETQ. The CDR3 length is 13 residues. Trimming took off 5 bases at V and 4 bases at J, with 13 bases between the two ends. This CDR3 is CASRGGGNYEQYF. DNA for the CDR3: TGCGCCAGCAGGGGCGGAGGAAATTACGAGCAGTACTTC.

J is TRBJ2-7 and V is TRBV7-9; 10 bases match TRBD1. Germline values: CDR1 SEHNR, CDR2 FQNEAQ (reference sequence). The junction had 5 bases not matched to a gene; V was cut back by 10 bases and J by 2 bases. The CDR3 runs to 13 residues. The CDR3 DNA reads as TGTGCCATAGACAGGGGGCTTCCCTACGAGCAGTACTTC. Translating gives CAIDRGLPYEQYF.

V gene TRBV7-9 combines with J gene TRBJ2-2; TRBD2 agrees at 7 bases. Germline V gives CDR1 SEHNR, CDR2 FQNEAQ (reference sequence). V trimming: 5 bases; J trimming: 7 bases; junction bases outside the gene matches: 22. The CDR3 length is 19 residues. CDR3 region: CASSPAGEGLGLLGGELFF. CDR3 coding DNA: TGTGCCAGCAGCCCCGCGGGGGAGGGTTTAGGGTTATTGGGCGGGGAGCTGTTTTTT. The full variable domain, its missing parts supplied by reference TRBV7-9 and TRBJ2-2, is DTGVSQNPRHKITKRGQNVTFRCDPISEHNRLYWYRQTLGQGPEFLTYFQNEAQLEKSRLLSDRFSAERPKGSFSTLEIQRTEQGDSAMYLCASSPAGEGLGLLGGELFFGEGSRLTVL.

The chain is built from TRBV11-2 and TRBJ2-5; possible D gene TRBD2, 6 bases. Deletions cut 3 bases from V and 2 bases from J, with 13 bases between. Germline values: CDR1 SGHAT, CDR2 FQNNGV. This CDR3 is 15 amino acids long. The CDR3 region has the DNA TGTGCCAGCAGCTTGGACTACCAAATGCAAGAGACCCAGTACTTC. Its protein product is CASSLDYQMQETQYF.

The chain recombines TRBV28 with TRBJ1-3; D perhaps matches TRBD1 (5 bases). In germline, CDR1 is MDHEN, CDR2 SYDVKM. The CDR3 covers 14 residues. With 5 bases removed from V and 0 bases from J, the gap between germline ends came to 8 bases. The CDR3 DNA reads TGTGCCAGCAGTGACAGAAGCTCTGGAAACACCATATATTTT. Its translation is CASSDRSSGNTIYF.

V and J are TRBV7-9 and TRBJ1-4; 9 bases are a match to TRBD1. The CDR3 contains 18 residues. J gave up 0 bases and V 5 bases, and 10 bases lay outside the gene matches. CDR1 and CDR2 from the germline V gene are SEHNR and FQNEAQ (reference sequence). For the CDR3, the DNA is TGTGCCAGCAGCCCGCGGGACAGGGAGAGTGCAACTAATGAAAAACTGTTTTTT. It yields the protein CASSPRDRESATNEKLFF.